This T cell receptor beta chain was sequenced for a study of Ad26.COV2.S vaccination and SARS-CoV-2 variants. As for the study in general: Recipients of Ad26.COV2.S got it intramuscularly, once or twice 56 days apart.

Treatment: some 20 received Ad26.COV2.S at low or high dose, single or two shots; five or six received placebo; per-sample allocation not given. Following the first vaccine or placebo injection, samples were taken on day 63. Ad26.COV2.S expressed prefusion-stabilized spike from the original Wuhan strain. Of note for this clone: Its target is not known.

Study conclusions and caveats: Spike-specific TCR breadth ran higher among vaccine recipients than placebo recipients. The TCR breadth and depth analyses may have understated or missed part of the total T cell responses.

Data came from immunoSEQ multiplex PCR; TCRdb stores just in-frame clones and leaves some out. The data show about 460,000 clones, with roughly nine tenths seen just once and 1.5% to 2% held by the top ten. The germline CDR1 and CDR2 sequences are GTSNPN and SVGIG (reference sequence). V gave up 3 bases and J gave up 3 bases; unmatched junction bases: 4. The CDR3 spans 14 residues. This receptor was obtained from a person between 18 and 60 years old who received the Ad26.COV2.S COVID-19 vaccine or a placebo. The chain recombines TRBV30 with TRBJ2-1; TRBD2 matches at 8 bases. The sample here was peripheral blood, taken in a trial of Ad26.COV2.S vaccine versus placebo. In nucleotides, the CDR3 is TGTGCCTGGAGGGGGCGGGAGGTCTACAATGAGCAGTTCTTC. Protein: CAWRGREVYNEQFF.